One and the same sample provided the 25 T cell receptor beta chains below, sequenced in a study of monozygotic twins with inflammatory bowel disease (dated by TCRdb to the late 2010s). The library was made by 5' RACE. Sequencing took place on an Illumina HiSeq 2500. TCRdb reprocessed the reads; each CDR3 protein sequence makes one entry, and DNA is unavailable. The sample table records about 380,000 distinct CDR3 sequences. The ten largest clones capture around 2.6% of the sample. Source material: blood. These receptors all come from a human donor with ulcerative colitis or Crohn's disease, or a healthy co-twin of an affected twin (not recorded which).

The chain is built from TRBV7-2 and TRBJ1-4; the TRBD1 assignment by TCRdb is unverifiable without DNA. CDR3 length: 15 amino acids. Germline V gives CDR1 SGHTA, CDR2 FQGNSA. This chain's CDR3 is CASSLRWGAEEKLFF.

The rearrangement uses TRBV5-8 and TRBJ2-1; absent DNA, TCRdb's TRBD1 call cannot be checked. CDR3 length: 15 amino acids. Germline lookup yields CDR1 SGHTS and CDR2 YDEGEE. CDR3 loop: CASSSGQGAGDEQFF.

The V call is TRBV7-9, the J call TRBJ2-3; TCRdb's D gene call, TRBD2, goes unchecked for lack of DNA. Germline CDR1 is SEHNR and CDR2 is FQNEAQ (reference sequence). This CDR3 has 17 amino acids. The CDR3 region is CASSKISGAWQTDTQYF.

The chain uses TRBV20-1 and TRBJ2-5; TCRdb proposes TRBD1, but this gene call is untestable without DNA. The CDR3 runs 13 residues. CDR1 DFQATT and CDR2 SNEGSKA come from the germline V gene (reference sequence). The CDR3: CSAKTGGRETQYF.

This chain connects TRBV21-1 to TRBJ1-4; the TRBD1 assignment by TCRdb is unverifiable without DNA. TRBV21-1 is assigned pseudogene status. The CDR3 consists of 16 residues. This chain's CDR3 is CASSSPGGGRSEKLFF.

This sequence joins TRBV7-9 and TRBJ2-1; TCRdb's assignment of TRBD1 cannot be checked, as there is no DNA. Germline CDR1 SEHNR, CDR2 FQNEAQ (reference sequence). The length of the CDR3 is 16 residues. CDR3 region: CASSLESGLSYNEQFF.

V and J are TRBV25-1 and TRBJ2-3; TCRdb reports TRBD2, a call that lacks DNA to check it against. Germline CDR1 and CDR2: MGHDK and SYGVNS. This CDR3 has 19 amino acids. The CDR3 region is CASSEWSSGGPGRTDTQYF.

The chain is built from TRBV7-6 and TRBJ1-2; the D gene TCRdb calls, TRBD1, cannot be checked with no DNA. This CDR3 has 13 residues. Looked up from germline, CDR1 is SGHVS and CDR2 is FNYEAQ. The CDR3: CASSLGGAYGYTF.

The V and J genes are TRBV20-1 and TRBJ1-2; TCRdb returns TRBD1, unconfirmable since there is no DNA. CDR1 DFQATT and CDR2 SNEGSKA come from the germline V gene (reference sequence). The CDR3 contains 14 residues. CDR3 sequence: CGASGTGVGYGYTF.

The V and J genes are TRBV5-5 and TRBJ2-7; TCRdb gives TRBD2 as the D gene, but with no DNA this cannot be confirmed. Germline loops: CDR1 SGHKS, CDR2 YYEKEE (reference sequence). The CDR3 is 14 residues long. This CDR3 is CASSLAGRQGEQYF.

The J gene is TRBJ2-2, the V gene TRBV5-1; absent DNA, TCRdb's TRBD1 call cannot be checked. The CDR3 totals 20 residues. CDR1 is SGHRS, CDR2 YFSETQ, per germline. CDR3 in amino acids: CASSFDTDYKDRVATGELFF. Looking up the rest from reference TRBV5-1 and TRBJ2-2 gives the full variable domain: KAGVTQTPRYLIKTRGQQVTLSCSPISGHRSVSWYQQTPGQGLQFLFEYFSETQRNKGNFPGRFSGRQFSNSRSEMNVSTLELGDSALYLCASSFDTDYKDRVATGELFFGEGSRLTVL.

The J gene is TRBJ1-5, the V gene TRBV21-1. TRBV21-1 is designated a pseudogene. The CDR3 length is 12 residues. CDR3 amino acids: CASSKKMQPQHF.

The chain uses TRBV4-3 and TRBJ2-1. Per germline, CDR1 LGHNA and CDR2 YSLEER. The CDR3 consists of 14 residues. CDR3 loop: CASSQGGSYNEQFF.

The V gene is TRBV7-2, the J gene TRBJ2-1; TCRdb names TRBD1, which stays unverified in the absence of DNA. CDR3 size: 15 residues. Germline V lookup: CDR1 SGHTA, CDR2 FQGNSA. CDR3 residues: CASSSQRGHYNEQFF.

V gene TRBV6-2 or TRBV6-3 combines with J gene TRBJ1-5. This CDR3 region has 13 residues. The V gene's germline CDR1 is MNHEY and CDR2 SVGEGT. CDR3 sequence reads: CASSFRAPRLQHF.

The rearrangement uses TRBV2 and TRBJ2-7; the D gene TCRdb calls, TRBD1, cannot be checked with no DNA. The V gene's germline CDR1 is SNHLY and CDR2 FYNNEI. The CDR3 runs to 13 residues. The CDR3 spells CASTRDRDYEQYF.

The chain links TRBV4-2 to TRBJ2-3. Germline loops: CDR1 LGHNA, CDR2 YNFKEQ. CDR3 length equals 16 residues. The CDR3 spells CASSQEPGSSTDTQYF.

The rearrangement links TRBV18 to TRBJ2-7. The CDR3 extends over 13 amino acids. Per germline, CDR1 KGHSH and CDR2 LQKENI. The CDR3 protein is CASSPTDSYEQYF.

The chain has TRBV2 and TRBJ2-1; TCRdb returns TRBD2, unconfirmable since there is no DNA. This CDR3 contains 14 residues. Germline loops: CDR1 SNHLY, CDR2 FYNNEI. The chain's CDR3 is CASSGTTFYNEQFF.

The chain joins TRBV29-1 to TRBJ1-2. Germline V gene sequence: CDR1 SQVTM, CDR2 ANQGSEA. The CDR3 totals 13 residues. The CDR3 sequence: CSVEENSSWSYTF.

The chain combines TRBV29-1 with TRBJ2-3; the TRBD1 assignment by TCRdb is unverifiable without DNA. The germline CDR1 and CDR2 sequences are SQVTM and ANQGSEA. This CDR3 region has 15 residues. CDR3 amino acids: CSVEKGVMSTDTQYF.

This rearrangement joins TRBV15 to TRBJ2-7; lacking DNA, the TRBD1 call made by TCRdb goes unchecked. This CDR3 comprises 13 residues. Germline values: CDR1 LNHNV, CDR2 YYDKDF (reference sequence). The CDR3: CATSSGQAYEQYF.

CDR3: CASSSPLNSPLHF. This chain connects TRBV5-5 to TRBJ1-6; TCRdb reports TRBD1, a call that lacks DNA to check it against. The CDR3 is made up of 13 amino acids. From germline, CDR1 is SGHKS and CDR2 YYEKEE (reference sequence).

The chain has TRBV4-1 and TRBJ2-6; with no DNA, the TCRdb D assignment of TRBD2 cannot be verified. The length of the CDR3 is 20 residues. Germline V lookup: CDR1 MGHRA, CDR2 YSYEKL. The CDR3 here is CASSQESYPGTVSGANVLTF.

Here the CDR3 reads CATSDGGRDYGYTF. The rearrangement links TRBV24-1 to TRBJ1-2; TCRdb reports TRBD1, a call that lacks DNA to check it against. The germline CDR1 and CDR2 sequences are KGHDR and SFDVKD. The CDR3 spans 14 residues.